This T cell receptor (beta chain) was sequenced during a study of shared clonotypes between healthy human individuals (dated by TCRdb to 2018 to 2020). General notes on the study: The cohort comprised a couple of women and three men aged 18 to 49 years. To increase sequencing depth and limit assay-specific biases, different laboratories used diverse techniques to prepare libraries and sequence TCR repertoires. For each donor, CD4 naive and CD4 memory were each given three plates, CD8 naive was given two plates, and CD8 memory was given one plate. Blood TCR repertoires of a handful of healthy adults were deeply sequenced to estimate repertoire size and the extent of clonotype sharing between individuals. Leukapheresis yielded between about 0.85 and 10 billion PBMCs per donor. Study-wide conclusions, independent of this receptor: Pairwise subsampling led to the expectation that sequencing depth would affect the degree of clonotype sharing among donors. Clonotypes shared by all four sorted-subset donors showed higher generation probabilities than non-shared clonotypes. Even with the large sequencing depth, rarefaction of the sorted-subset datasets indicated that sequencing was incomplete. Sharing across a few donors was observed for approximately 5% of naive CD4, over 3% of naive CD8, roughly 2.4% of memory CD4, and less than 0.45% of memory CD8 clonotypes. The small number of donors limited the genetic and exposure-history diversity represented. Naive subsets generally had larger estimated clonotype richness than memory subsets. Only blood was sampled, and tissue TCR repertoires likely differ from those in blood.

Remarks on this clone: No cognate antigen has been identified for it. Base qualities were left out, and no much larger clone turns up one base away.

CD8 naive samples consisted of CD45RO-negative cells that were positively selected for CCR7, yielding a CD45RA+CCR7+ population without TemRA cells. Donors were healthy HIV-negative adults with no recently reported acute infections or vaccinations. All donors were Caucasian adults living in Nashville, Tennessee, USA. After blood collection by leukapheresis, PBMCs were isolated using Ficoll-Histopaque density gradient centrifugation and then cryopreserved in the vapor phase of liquid nitrogen. Analytical flow cytometry was used to check the purity and quantity of every magnetically sorted T cell population. Genomic DNA was isolated from every sorted fraction and measured by UV absorbance on a Nanodrop 2000c. Counted from cysteine to phenylalanine, this CDR3 has 16 amino acids. Just CDR3 DNA is preserved here, 48 bases in frame from base 1. Germline trimming amounts to 2 bases on V and 6 bases on J, with 4 as the count of junction bases outside the gene matches. CDR1 and CDR2 are drawn from the germline V gene: LGHNA, YSLEER.

Using the deep immunoSEQ assay, TCR CDR3 regions were amplified from genomic DNA by multiplex PCR. Genomic DNA extracted from each cell subset was distributed evenly over all wells of several immunoSEQ 96-well plates, and each plate served as one replicate. For sorted subsets, 150 to 250 ng of genomic DNA, equivalent to 25,000 to 35,000 T cell genomes, went into each replicate PCR. Purified libraries were measured with a Qubit 3.0 fluorometer, size-checked on a Bioanalyzer 2100, and measured again with the KAPA Library Quantification kit. A separate single-read 150-cycle Illumina NextSeq 550 flow cell was used to sequence each immunoSEQ 96-well plate. The paper's processing steps were these. The immunoSEQ output contained only junctional sequences without quality scores, so filtering could not match that applied to full-length reads. To assign V/J genes and CDR3, sequences were annotated using PyIR, a Python wrapper for IgBLAST v1.9, with IMGT germline references. Any read was removed if the V/J assignment was weak (E-value above 1e-6), the CDR3 was missing, or the read contained stop codons, out-of-frame junctions, or ambiguous translated residues. V3J clonotypes were defined as sequences sharing an identical inferred V gene, J gene, and CDR3 amino acid sequence. Percentage overlap between repertoires was calculated by dividing the number of shared unique clonotypes by the size of the smaller repertoire. Richness of each repertoire was evaluated using RTK rarefaction, the Chao1 estimator, and Recon v2.1 estimates of unobserved clonotypes. Generation probabilities for all TCRbeta clonotypes obtained by the gDNA method from four donors were computed using OLGA. This immuneACCESS table, as held by TCRdb, lists in-frame sequences with V and J called but not all clones. Of the missing ones, under half trace to an unresolved V gene in checked studies; the others have no known cause. V, J and clone size are those of that table, while D and trimming were read from the DNA. The sample data list roughly 2 million clones, and about 95% of these were observed just once. The ten most abundant clones make up about 1.1% of the sample.

Sequencing was performed on naive CD8+ T cells sorted from blood. The label giving this sample's cell subset or site can be read as: CD45RA+CCR7+. The rearrangement combines TRBV4-3 with TRBJ2-2; 12 junctional bases match TRBD2. The TCR originated in a man aged 18 to 29 in good health. At the DNA level, the sequence is TGCGCCAGCAGCCAAACTAGCGGGAGGTCGGCCGGGGAGCTGTTTTTT. Its product reads: CASSQTSGRSAGELFF.